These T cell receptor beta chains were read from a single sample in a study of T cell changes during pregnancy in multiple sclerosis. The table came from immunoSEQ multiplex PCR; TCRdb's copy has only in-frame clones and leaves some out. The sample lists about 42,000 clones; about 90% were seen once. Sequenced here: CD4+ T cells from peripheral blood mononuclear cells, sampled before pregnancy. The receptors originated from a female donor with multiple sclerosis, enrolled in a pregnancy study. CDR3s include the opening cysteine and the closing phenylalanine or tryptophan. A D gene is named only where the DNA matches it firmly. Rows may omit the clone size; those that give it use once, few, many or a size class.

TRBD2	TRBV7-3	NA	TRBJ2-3	TGTGCCAGCAGCCCCGATAGCGGGGGGTCCCCTAGCACAGATACGCAGTATTTT	CASSPDSGGSPSTDTQYF
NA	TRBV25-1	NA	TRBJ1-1	TGTGCCAGCAGTGGACGGGAGTGGTTGACTGAAGCTTTCTTT	CASSGREWLTEAFF
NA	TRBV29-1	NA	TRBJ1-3	TGCAGCGTGCCCCTCCCGGGGTCTGCTGGAAACACCATATATTTT	CSVPLPGSAGNTIYF
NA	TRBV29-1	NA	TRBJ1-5	TGCAGCGTTGAGCCCCCAGGTGGGCCCCAGCATTTT	CSVEPPGGPQHF
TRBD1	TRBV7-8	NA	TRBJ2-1	TGTGCCAGCAGCTGGACCGGGACAGGGAAGTACAATGAGCAGTTCTTC	CASSWTGTGKYNEQFF
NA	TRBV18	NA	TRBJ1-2	TGTGCCAGCTCACGTCGGGACACTCAAAACTATGGCTACACCTTC	CASSRRDTQNYGYTF
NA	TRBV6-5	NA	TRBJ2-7	TGTGCCAGCAGTTTCAGGGCAGTCGGTCGCGAGCAGTACTTC	CASSFRAVGREQYF
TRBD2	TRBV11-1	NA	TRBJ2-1	TGTGCCAGCAGCTTAGGGAGCGGTCGAGCGGGGGGAAACAATGAGCAGTTCTTC	CASSLGSGRAGGNNEQFF
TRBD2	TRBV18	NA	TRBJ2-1	TGTGCCAGCTCATTCTTTAGGGGACTAGCGGGGGCCAACTCCTACAATGAGCAGTTCTTC	CASSFFRGLAGANSYNEQFF
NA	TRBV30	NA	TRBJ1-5	TGTGCCTGGAGTGTAGGCAGGCAGCCCCAGCATTTT	CAWSVGRQPQHF
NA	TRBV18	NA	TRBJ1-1	TGTGCCAGCTCACCACTGGAGGGGCTTGACACTGAAGCTTTCTTT	CASSPLEGLDTEAFF
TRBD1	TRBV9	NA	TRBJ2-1	TGTGCCAGCGTGGGGCAGGGGGCGAATGAGCAGTTCTTC	CASVGQGANEQFF
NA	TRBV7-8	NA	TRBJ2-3	TGTGCCAGCAGCTTAGACTTTCGCACAGATACGCAGTATTTT	CASSLDFRTDTQYF
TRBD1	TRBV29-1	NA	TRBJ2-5	TGCAGCGTTGAAGATGACAGGGGACGGCAAGAGACCCAGTACTTC	CSVEDDRGRQETQYF
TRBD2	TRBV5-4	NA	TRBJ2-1	TGTGCCAGCAGCTTGTTGCTAGCGGGGGTAAATGAGCAGTTCTTC	CASSLLLAGVNEQFF
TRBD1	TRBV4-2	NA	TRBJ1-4	TGTGCCAGCAGCCAACCGGACAGGGTTCGGGAAAAACTGTTTTTT	CASSQPDRVREKLFF
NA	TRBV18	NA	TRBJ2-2	TGTGCCAGCTCACGGGGACAGAACACCGGGGAGCTGTTTTTT	CASSRGQNTGELFF
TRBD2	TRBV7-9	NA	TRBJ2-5	TGTGCCAGCAGCCCGAGACTAGCGGGGGGCACTTCCAAAGAGACCCAGTACTTC	CASSPRLAGGTSKETQYF
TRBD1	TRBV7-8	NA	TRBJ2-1	TGTGCCAGCAGCCCGGTAGACAGGGGAGGCTACAATGAGCAGTTCTTC	CASSPVDRGGYNEQFF
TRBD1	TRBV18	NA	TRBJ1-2	TGTGCCAGCTCACCAGGCAGGGGGAATGGCTACACCTTC	CASSPGRGNGYTF
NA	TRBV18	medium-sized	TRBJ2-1	TGTGCCAGCTCACCCAGGGGAAGGGACAACTACAATGAGCAGTTCTTC	CASSPRGRDNYNEQFF
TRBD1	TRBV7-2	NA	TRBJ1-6	TGTGCCAGCAGCTTCAGGGGGTATAATTCACCCCTCCACTTT	CASSFRGYNSPLHF
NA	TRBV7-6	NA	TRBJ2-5	TGTGCCAGCAGCTTAGTGTGGGGCTCGGAGACCCAGTACTTC	CASSLVWGSETQYF
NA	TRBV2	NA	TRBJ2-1	TGTGCCAGCAGTGAAGCGCCGACGGGCTCCTACAATGAGCAGTTCTTC	CASSEAPTGSYNEQFF
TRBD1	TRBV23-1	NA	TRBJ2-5	TGCGCCAGCAACCGATCGGACAGGAGCACGTCGTTGCCGTTGGAGACCCAGTACTTC	CASNRSDRSTSLPLETQYF
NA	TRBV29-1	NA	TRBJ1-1	TGCAGCGTTGATGGGGGGGGGAACACTGAAGCTTTCTTT	CSVDGGGNTEAFF
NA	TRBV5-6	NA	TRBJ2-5	TGTGCCAGCAGCTTTCGGGGTCCAGGGGCCCAAGAGACCCAGTACTTC	CASSFRGPGAQETQYF
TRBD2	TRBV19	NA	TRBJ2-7	TGTGCCAGTAGTACTAGCGGGGCAACCTACGAGCAGTACTTC	CASSTSGATYEQYF
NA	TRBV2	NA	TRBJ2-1	TGTGCCAGCAGGGGAGGGAGACAGGACCCAAATAACAATGAGCAGTTCTTC	CASRGGRQDPNNNEQFF
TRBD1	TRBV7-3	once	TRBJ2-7	TGTGCCAGCAGCCCCGGGACAGCCCCCTCCTACGAGCAGTACTTC	CASSPGTAPSYEQYF